These 24 T cell receptor beta chains came from one sample sequenced in a study of blood T cell repertoires in COVID-19. This table comes from immunoSEQ multiplex PCR, and its TCRdb copy is limited to in-frame clones, with some not included. The repertoire holds 300,000 to 350,000 clones, with approximately 86% as singletons. The sample taken for sequencing was peripheral blood. The source is a man aged 25-45 years with COVID-19, enrolled during active disease.

The gene calls are TRBV7-3 and TRBJ2-2, with D uncertain. V gave up 1 base and J gave up 4 bases, with 13 bases separating them. Germline V gene lookup returns CDR1 SGHTA and CDR2 FQGTGA. The CDR3 consists of 16 residues. The CDR3 coding sequence is TGTGCCAGCAGCTTAAAGCCCCGTACTTCCACCGGGGAGCTGTTTTTT. This codes for CASSLKPRTSTGELFF.

This clone occurred once. The chain has TRBV7-9 and TRBJ1-1, with 7 bases identical to TRBD1. Germline CDR1 reads SEHNR; CDR2 reads FQNEAQ (reference sequence). The CDR3 has 16 residues. V shed 3 bases and J 3 bases; nucleotides not matched to a gene: 10. CDR3 sequence: CASSLVVGQGDTEAFF. The CDR3 coding sequence is TGTGCCAGCAGCTTGGTAGTTGGGCAGGGGGACACTGAAGCTTTCTTT.

The gene calls are TRBV18 and TRBJ2-5, with a possible D match to TRBD1 (5 bases). V lost 3 bases and J 1 base, leaving 12 bases between the germline ends. The CDR3 length is 15 residues. Germline V gives CDR1 KGHSH, CDR2 LQKENI. The CDR3 nucleotides are TGTGCCAGCTCACCGGGGCACTTCAGCCAAGAGACCCAGTACTTC. This gives the protein CASSPGHFSQETQYF.

This clone was seen more than once but under ten times. The chain employs TRBV15 and TRBJ1-5; the match to TRBD1 covers 7 bases. This CDR3 contains 16 residues. Germline V gene sequence: CDR1 LNHNV, CDR2 YYDKDF (reference sequence). The trim removed 3 bases at V and 9 bases at J, leaving 14 bases unmatched. The CDR3 DNA sequence: TGTGCCACCAGCAGCGACCGACAGGGCGGGCTCCGGCCCCAGCATTTT. Its protein product is CATSSDRQGGLRPQHF.

The CDR3 here is CASSRPIALGSYEQYF. In DNA, the CDR3 is TGTGCCAGCAGCCGCCCGATCGCGCTAGGTTCCTACGAGCAGTACTTC. This chain uses TRBV13 with TRBJ2-7; D gene ambiguous. The CDR3 is 16 amino acids. CDR1 is PRHDT, CDR2 FYEKMQ, per germline (reference sequence). The ends were cut back, 5 bases at V and 1 base at J, with 18 bases in the middle.

V is TRBV30 and J is TRBJ2-7; 7 nucleotides match TRBD1. Germline loops: CDR1 GTSNPN, CDR2 SVGIG (reference sequence). Unmatched junction bases numbered 9, after V lost 2 bases and J lost 5 bases. The CDR3 is made up of 14 amino acids. The DNA of the CDR3 is TGTGCCTGGAGTTTCAGGGGGACCGGCGACGAGCAGTACTTC. Encoded protein: CAWSFRGTGDEQYF. Full variable domain (rest looked up from reference TRBV30 and TRBJ2-7): SQTIHQWPATLVQPVGSPLSLECTVEGTSNPNLYWYRQAAGRGLQLLFYSVGIGQISSEVPQNLSASRPQDRQFILSSKKLLLSDSGFYLCAWSFRGTGDEQYFGPGTRLTVT.

The chain employs TRBV24-1 and TRBJ2-1, with 11 bases fitting TRBD2. CDR1 is KGHDR and CDR2 is SFDVKD in the germline V gene. This CDR3 region has 16 residues. With V trimmed by 4 bases and J by 6 bases, 7 bases remained unmatched. The CDR3 nucleotides read TGTGCCACCAGTGACAATAGCGGGGGGGGTCGCAATGAGCAGTTCTTC. Translated: CATSDNSGGGRNEQFF.

This chain connects TRBV7-2 to TRBJ1-1, with D tentatively TRBD1 (6 bases). The CDR3 covers 15 residues. V lost 5 bases to trimming and J lost 2 bases, with 15 bases between them. Germline lookup yields CDR1 SGHTA and CDR2 FQGNSA. The CDR3 sequence: CASSPQQGPNTEAFF. For the CDR3, the DNA is TGTGCCAGCAGCCCGCAACAGGGCCCTAACACTGAAGCTTTCTTT.

The J gene is TRBJ2-7, the V gene TRBV11-3, with 12 bases that match TRBD2. Unmatched junction bases numbered 13, after V lost 1 base and J lost 0 bases. The CDR3 spans 20 residues. Germline loops: CDR1 SGHNT, CDR2 YENEEA. CDR3 in DNA: TGTGCCAGCAGCTTAGGCCTGGGAAAGCGGACTAGCGGGAACTCCTACGAGCAGTACTTC. This encodes CASSLGLGKRTSGNSYEQYF.

The V gene is TRBV6-2 or TRBV6-3, the J gene TRBJ2-2; the D gene is possibly TRBD2 (5 bases). The V gene lost 2 bases and the J gene lost 3 bases, with 7 bases spanning the gap. Germline CDR1 is MNHEY and CDR2 is SVGEGT. The CDR3 covers 14 residues. CDR3 in DNA: TGTGCCAGCAGTTACAGGGAGCACACCGGGGAGCTGTTTTTT. Translated: CASSYREHTGELFF.

Turning to this clone: The same CDR3 is also encoded by other DNA sequences in this sample. The chain couples TRBV4-2 to TRBJ2-3; 10 positions agree with TRBD2. With 3 bases clipped from V and 6 bases from J, the junction kept 3 bases outside the gene matches. Germline CDR1 reads LGHNA; CDR2 reads YNFKEQ. The CDR3 is 14 amino acids. DNA of the CDR3: TGTGCCAGCAGCCAGGGGACTAGCGAGGATACGCAGTATTTT. This sequence encodes CASSQGTSEDTQYF.

This chain connects TRBV6-5 to TRBJ2-5, with 8 bases that match TRBD2. Germline lookup yields CDR1 MNHEY and CDR2 SVGAGI. CDR3 size: 15 residues. The trim removed 5 bases at V and 3 bases at J, leaving 8 bases unmatched. In DNA, the CDR3 is TGTGCCAGCAGTCATCCCGGGGGGGCGGAAGAGACCCAGTACTTC. The encoded protein is CASSHPGGAEETQYF.

This clone was recorded many times. The J gene is TRBJ1-1, the V gene TRBV30; D not resolved. Between the trimmed V and J ends, which lost 2 bases and 8 bases, there was a span of 12 bases. Germline values: CDR1 GTSNPN, CDR2 SVGIG (reference sequence). This CDR3 is 12 amino acids long. The CDR3 protein is CAWSSGSGEAFF. Written as DNA, the CDR3 is TGTGCCTGGAGTTCAGGTAGTGGCGAAGCTTTCTTT.

Here the CDR3 DNA reads TGTGCCAGCAGCGGGGGGTTCGGAAACACCATATATTTT. Translated: CASSGGFGNTIYF. This chain connects TRBV11-3 to TRBJ1-3, with a possible D match to TRBD1 (5 bases). The V and J ends lost 5 bases and 4 bases respectively, with 9 bases between them. Germline CDR1 is SGHNT and CDR2 is YENEEA. The CDR3 contains 13 residues.

This rearrangement joins TRBV29-1 to TRBJ2-7; D is perhaps TRBD1 (6 bases). This CDR3 is built from 13 residues. Trimming cost V 3 bases and J 1 base, with 10 bases left between them. Germline V gene data show CDR1 as SQVTM and CDR2 as ANQGSEA. The CDR3 coding sequence is TGCAGCGTTGAGGGGGCTAATTCCTACGAGCAGTACTTC. Translated, it gives CSVEGANSYEQYF.

A remark on this clone: The sample has other DNA sequences that encode this CDR3 too. V usage is TRBV9 and J usage is TRBJ1-1; 8 bases match TRBD1. Germline V CDR1 and CDR2: SGDLS, YYNGEE. CDR3 length: 14 amino acids. After removal of 2 bases from V and 1 base from J, the junction contained 1 base not matched to a gene. CDR3 sequence: CASSVGQGNTEAFF. The CDR3 bases are TGTGCCAGCAGCGTTGGACAGGGGAACACTGAAGCTTTCTTT.

This clone has a handful of counts. The V gene is TRBV18, the J gene TRBJ1-1; D unresolved. CDR3 length: 13 residues. Between the trimmed V and J ends, which lost 2 bases and 6 bases, there was a span of 10 bases. Germline CDR1 and CDR2: KGHSH and LQKENI. CDR3 sequence (DNA): TGTGCCAGCTCACCAGGGCGCTACGCTGAAGCTTTCTTT. Protein product: CASSPGRYAEAFF.

This sequence joins TRBV5-4 and TRBJ1-3; TRBD1 might be the D (6 bases). V lost 4 bases, J lost 2 bases, and 16 bases lay in between. CDR1 SGHNT and CDR2 YYREEE come from the germline V gene (reference sequence). CDR3 length equals 16 residues. The CDR3 sequence is CASSTGQRRAGNTIYF. CDR3 DNA: TGTGCCAGCAGCACAGGACAGAGACGAGCTGGAAACACCATATATTTT.

The chain carries TRBV27 and TRBJ2-1, with 8 nucleotides matching TRBD1. V shed 5 bases and J 4 bases; nucleotides not matched to a gene: 19. This CDR3 is built from 19 residues. CDR1 MNHEY and CDR2 SMNVEV come from the germline V gene (reference sequence). Here the CDR3 DNA reads TGTGCCAGCAGTCCGATCTCCCTTCTTCCGGGACAGGAGTACAATGAGCAGTTCTTC. This gives the protein CASSPISLLPGQEYNEQFF.

The chain combines TRBV7-8 with TRBJ2-2; 8 nucleotides match TRBD2. The CDR3 length is 17 residues. Germline V gene sequence: CDR1 SGHVS, CDR2 FQNEAQ. Losses at the gene ends were 1 base for V and 5 bases for J; bases not matched to a gene: 9. CDR3 region: CASSLGGLAGRTGELFF. The CDR3 nucleotides read TGTGCCAGCAGCTTAGGCGGATTAGCGGGAAGGACCGGGGAGCTGTTTTTT.

The rearrangement uses TRBV11-3 and TRBJ2-2; D is ambiguous. The germline V and J ends were trimmed by 3 bases and 2 bases, with 7 bases remaining between them. CDR1 and CDR2 (germline): SGHNT, YENEEA. The length of the CDR3 is 14 residues. CDR3 coding DNA: TGTGCCAGCAGCTTGGGCATCAACACCGGGGAGCTGTTTTTT. Protein: CASSLGINTGELFF.

The rearrangement links TRBV7-2 to TRBJ1-2; D may be TRBD1 (6 bases). The V gene's germline CDR1 is SGHTA and CDR2 FQGNSA. Trimming stripped 5 bases from V and 6 bases from J, with 19 bases between. The CDR3 is 15 residues long. The CDR3, as DNA: TGTGCCAGCAGCCCTAACCCCACAGGGTCCCATGGCTACACCTTC. This translates into CASSPNPTGSHGYTF.

Notes on this clone: This sample also contains other DNA sequences that code for the same CDR3. The gene calls are TRBV5-1 and TRBJ1-2; a possible D gene is TRBD1 (6 bases). This CDR3 comprises 14 residues. V was cut by 4 bases and J by 2 bases, with 12 bases left in between. The germline V gene encodes CDR1 SGHRS and CDR2 YFSETQ. The CDR3 sequence is CASSTTGGNYGYTF. In DNA form, the CDR3 reads TGCGCCAGCAGCACGACAGGCGGAAACTATGGCTACACCTTC. Supplemented by reference TRBV5-1 and TRBJ1-2, the full variable domain reads KAGVTQTPRYLIKTRGQQVTLSCSPISGHRSVSWYQQTPGQGLQFLFEYFSETQRNKGNFPGRFSGRQFSNSRSEMNVSTLELGDSALYLCASSTTGGNYGYTFGSGTRLTVV.

This clone was detected once. The chain joins TRBV7-3 to TRBJ1-5, with 11 positions matching TRBD1. Germline values: CDR1 SGHTA, CDR2 FQGTGA. There are 18 residues in the CDR3. The junction had 6 bases not matched to a gene; V was cut back by 1 base and J by 1 base. CDR3 coding DNA: TGTGCCAGCAGCTTAATAGGGACAGGGGGAAAAAGCAATCAGCCCCAGCATTTT. Translating it yields CASSLIGTGGKSNQPQHF.